This record covers a single TCR beta chain. This clonotype was seen repeatedly, ten times or more. Its antigen is still unknown. Base qualities are not recorded, but no much larger clone differs from it by a single base. The data were obtained in a study of CD8 T cells in ankylosing spondylitis (dated 2017 in TCRdb). Some background on the complete study: The study set out to find disease-linked TCR variants by profiling T cell receptor beta repertoires in ankylosing spondylitis patients and healthy donors. Peripheral blood was sampled, and synovial fluid was also collected from ankylosing spondylitis patients. The full study cohort was made up of 25 ankylosing spondylitis patients and 108 healthy donors.

The instrument was an Illumina HiSeq 2500. TCR beta libraries were prepared by quantitative 5'-RACE with molecular barcodes. Concerning the study's data processing: To identify disease-linked TCR variants, a new computational method was used, one built on a probabilistic model of VDJ rearrangement. TCRdb cleaned the public reads at Q25 with fastp, built clones with MiXCR and kept in-frame beta chains. For every CDR3 protein sequence, its rows merge into one entry that carries the most common genes and DNA. The V and J calls come from TCRdb's annotation, not from the publication. The sample table records about 510,000 distinct CDR3 sequences; roughly 5.2% of these occur just once. In total, the top ten clones hold 3.5% of the sample. Broad study findings and their caveats: The disease-linked clones were reported to be significantly enriched in matched synovial fluid samples from ankylosing spondylitis patients. Some motif variants had previously been reported in the synovial fluid and blood of reactive arthritis patients, which suggests shared mechanisms of disease initiation. The disease-linked clones had a CD8+ phenotype and were found at relatively low frequencies in peripheral blood. A TCR beta motif of eight highly homologous amino acid variants appeared characteristic of blood from ankylosing spondylitis patients.

The TCR originated in a male donor with ankylosing spondylitis. The specimen sequenced was blood, either unsorted or a sorted T cell fraction (not recorded which).

The nucleotides read TGCAGTGCCGAAATAGCGGGAGACTCCTACGAGCAGTACTTC. The resulting protein is CSAEIAGDSYEQYF. The V gene is TRBV20-1 and the J gene is TRBJ2-7; 9 central nucleotides agree with TRBD2. V loses 6 bases at its end and J loses 0 bases; junction bases beyond the gene matches: 6. Measured from the cysteine to the phenylalanine, the CDR3 is 14 residues long. Kept here is only the CDR3 DNA, which spans 42 bases and is read in frame from base 1. Reading the germline V gene (reference sequence) gives CDR1 DFQATT and CDR2 SNEGSKA.